The clone carrying this TCR beta chain appeared a few times. Antigen unknown. Synthesis of TCR cDNA relied on 5'RACE template switching, which attached a universal primer site and UMIs. TCRdb passed the 5' RACE reads through MiXCR, listing each CDR3 protein once. Of about 340,000 distinct CDR3 sequences listed, about 12% are singletons. The data were obtained in a study of T cells after yellow fever vaccination. Study-level information: Where fractions had low cell numbers, libraries were prepared from them with the SMART-Seq v4 Ultra Low Input RNA kit.

Per the germline V gene, CDR1 is SGHTA and CDR2 is FQGNSA. With 2 bases removed from V and 1 base from J, the gap between germline ends came to 12 bases. This CDR3 has 16 amino acids. Overall study findings and caveats: The booster response re-showed most primary clones: approximately 95% CD4, around 90% CD8.

This material consisted of CD4+ T cells sorted from PBMCs, taken 15 days after the yellow fever booster vaccination. The chain links TRBV7-2 to TRBJ1-3; weak D call: TRBD1 (5 bases). This sequence was found in a man aged 18 to 35 who received the YFV17D yellow fever vaccine. Here the CDR3 DNA reads TGTGCCAGCAGCTTAAATCAGGGAGGTTCTGGAAACACCATATATTTT. Protein: CASSLNQGGSGNTIYF.